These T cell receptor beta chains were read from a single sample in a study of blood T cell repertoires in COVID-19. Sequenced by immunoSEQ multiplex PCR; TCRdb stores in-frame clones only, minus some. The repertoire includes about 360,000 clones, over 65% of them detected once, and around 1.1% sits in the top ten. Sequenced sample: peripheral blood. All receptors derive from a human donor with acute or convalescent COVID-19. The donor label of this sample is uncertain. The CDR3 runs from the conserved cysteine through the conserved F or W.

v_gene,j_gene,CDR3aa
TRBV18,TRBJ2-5,CASSPQQGQETQYF
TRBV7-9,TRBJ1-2,CASSVRGESNYGYTF
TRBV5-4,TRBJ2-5,CASSFGTGGRETQYF
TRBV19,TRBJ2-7,CASSISLSYEQYF
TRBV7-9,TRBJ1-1,CASSSTGGPNTEAFF
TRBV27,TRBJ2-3,CASSLGQTDTQYF
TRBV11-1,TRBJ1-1,CASSLDRVSEAFF
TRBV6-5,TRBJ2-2,CASSYESGAGTGELFF
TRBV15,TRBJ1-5,CATSRDKTRNQPQHF
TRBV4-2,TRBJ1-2,CASSPPRGGRPNYGYTF
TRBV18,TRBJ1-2,CASSPGDTNYGYTF
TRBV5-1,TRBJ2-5,CASSFGSTGPPQETQYF
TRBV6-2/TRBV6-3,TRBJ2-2,CASSWRQNTGELFF
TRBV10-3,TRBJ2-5,CAISVRLGETQYF
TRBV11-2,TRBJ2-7,CASSLVGVGEQYF
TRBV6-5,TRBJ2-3,CASSYGDTQYF
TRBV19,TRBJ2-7,CAPGTSGYEQYF
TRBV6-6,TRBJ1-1,CASSLDKADEAFF
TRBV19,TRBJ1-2,CASTSNRRNYGYTF
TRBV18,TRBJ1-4,CASSPRQGNEKLFF
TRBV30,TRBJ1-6,CAWQGDLDSPLHF
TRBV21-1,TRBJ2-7,CASSKAERPGQGISYEQYF
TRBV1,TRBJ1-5,CTSSQDYYQPQHF
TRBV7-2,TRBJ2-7,CASSLGLAGASYEQYF
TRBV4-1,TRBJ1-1,CASSLPIGQGANEAFF
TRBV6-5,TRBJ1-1,CASSLSYTEAFF
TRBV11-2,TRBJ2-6,CGDRAFSGANVLTF
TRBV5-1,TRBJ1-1,CASSTNTGQTEAFF
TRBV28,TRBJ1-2,CASSILETGIKGYTF
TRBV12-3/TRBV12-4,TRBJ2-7,CASSQGTPGEQYF
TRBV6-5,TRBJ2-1,CASNKDRGAYNEQFF
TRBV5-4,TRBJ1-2,CASSFSGVYGYTF
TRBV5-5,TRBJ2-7,CASSGTGFSYEQYF
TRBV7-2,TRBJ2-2,CASSSYRGAGELFF
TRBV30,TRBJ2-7,CAWSDQGGPYEQYF
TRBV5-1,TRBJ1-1,CASSTGTSMNTEAFF
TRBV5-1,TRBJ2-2,CASSFGGPNTGELFF